This is a list of T cell receptor beta chains from one sample in a study of cytomegalovirus exposure and HLA in healthy donors. Data came from immunoSEQ multiplex PCR; TCRdb stores just in-frame clones and leaves some out. The table has around 140,000 clones, roughly four fifths seen once. The material sequenced was PBMCs. These TCRs come from a man between 18 and 35 years old in good health and CMV-seropositive. Each CDR3 is given without its conserved first and last residue. Rows may omit the clone size; those that give it use once, few, many or a size class.

abundance,j_gene,v_gene,CDR3aa
few,TRBJ2-5,TRBV4-1,ASSQGRGQETQY
NA,TRBJ1-4,TRBV9,ASSIDRGIGEKLF
NA,TRBJ1-1,TRBV7-2,ASKPTTGALNTEAF
NA,TRBJ2-6,TRBV18,ASSPLQLAGCSGANVLT
NA,TRBJ2-1,TRBV6-1,ASRPLDPAVIEQF
NA,TRBJ1-1,TRBV15,ATGTGGADTEAF
few,TRBJ1-1,TRBV6-5,ARSDRTEAF
NA,TRBJ1-1,TRBV5-6,ASSLGQGRAKNTEAF
NA,TRBJ2-7,TRBV13,ASSRYRNGKYEQY
NA,TRBJ2-2,TRBV19,ASSIRAGGPEELF
NA,TRBJ2-7,TRBV7-2,ASSLAIAGGPQY
NA,TRBJ2-1,TRBV7-9,ASSPAGGSFHEQF
NA,TRBJ2-5,TRBV11-2,ASMVPRESVGTKETQY
NA,TRBJ1-3,TRBV5-8,ASSFLVGARNTIY
NA,TRBJ1-1,TRBV6-1,ASSENGGQGTEAF
NA,TRBJ2-7,TRBV19,ASSPHSGPGSYEQY
NA,TRBJ1-3,TRBV27,ASRARLIDSGNTIY
NA,TRBJ1-2,TRBV30,AWIGGQGLNGYT
few,TRBJ2-1,TRBV2,ASNRGTGIDNEQF
NA,TRBJ1-4,TRBV5-1,ASSLAAGADEKLF
NA,TRBJ1-3,TRBV5-6,ASSLWGSPGNTIY
NA,TRBJ2-2,TRBV5-1,ASSLRQSNTGELF
NA,TRBJ2-7,TRBV7-2,ASSLGRVGQTYEQY
NA,TRBJ2-7,TRBV30,AWRGRGKDAQY
NA,TRBJ2-3,TRBV5-5,ASSLDGSERY
once,TRBJ1-1,TRBV5-1,ASTISRTGSSTEAF
NA,TRBJ2-2,TRBV9,ASSATGTGLNTGELF
NA,TRBJ2-1,TRBV9,ASSVDPGEYNEQF
NA,TRBJ2-3,TRBV7-9,SSSRREFRDREGDTQY
NA,TRBJ2-3,TRBV2,ASLRTGADTQY
NA,TRBJ2-7,TRBV2,ASTGGASYEQY
once,TRBJ2-7,TRBV4-1,ASRLRTSGLDEQY
NA,TRBJ2-7,TRBV11-2,ASSFSPGGYEQY